Following are 30 T cell receptor beta chains from one sample sequenced in a study of blood T cell repertoires in COVID-19. Only in-frame clones appear in the TCRdb table, and some are missing; sequencing was by immunoSEQ multiplex PCR. The data show about 430,000 clones, with roughly 90% seen just once and around 0.91% held by the top ten. Sequenced sample: PBMCs or T cells enriched from blood (not recorded which). The receptor source for this set is a woman between 25 and 40 years old with acute COVID-19.

The rearrangement joins TRBV2 to TRBJ2-1; 7 bases fit TRBD2. After removal of 7 bases from V and 10 bases from J, the junction contained 16 bases not matched to a gene. This CDR3 has 15 amino acids. The V gene's germline CDR1 is SNHLY and CDR2 FYNNEI. This CDR3 reads CASKYPGLPSGEQFF. In DNA form, the CDR3 reads TGTGCCAGCAAATATCCGGGACTACCATCGGGGGAGCAGTTCTTC.

V usage is TRBV7-9 and J usage is TRBJ1-1; D is unclear. Germline CDR1 SEHNR, CDR2 FQNEAQ (reference sequence). V was trimmed by 5 bases and J by 3 bases, leaving 10 bases between them. CDR3 length equals 13 residues. The CDR3 loop reads CASSPRRDTEAFF. The CDR3, as DNA: TGTGCCAGCAGCCCTAGGAGGGACACTGAAGCTTTCTTT. Combining the CDR3 with reference TRBV7-9 and TRBJ1-1 gives the whole variable domain DTGVSQNPRHKITKRGQNVTFRCDPISEHNRLYWYRQTLGQGPEFLTYFQNEAQLEKSRLLSDRFSAERPKGSFSTLEIQRTEQGDSAMYLCASSPRRDTEAFFGQGTRLTVV.

V and J are TRBV6-5 and TRBJ1-2, with D possibly TRBD1 on 6 matching bases. Trimming removed 10 bases at V and 4 bases at J, with 13 bases between. The CDR3 is 12 residues long. Germline CDR1 is MNHEY and CDR2 is SVGAGI. The DNA for the CDR3 is TGTGCCACGAGAGACAGGTCCTATGGCTACACCTTC. Its translation: CATRDRSYGYTF.

The chain couples TRBV2 to TRBJ2-1, with D perhaps TRBD2 (5 bases). From germline, CDR1 is SNHLY and CDR2 FYNNEI. The germline V and J ends were trimmed by 6 bases and 8 bases, with 11 bases remaining between them. This CDR3 is built from 12 residues. CDR3 nucleotides: TGTGCCAGCAGCCGCCTCGGGGATGAGCAGTTCTTC. Translating gives CASSRLGDEQFF.

V gene TRBV2 combines with J gene TRBJ1-2, with D tentatively TRBD1 (5 bases). V lost 5 bases and J 2 bases, leaving 12 bases between the germline ends. Germline-derived CDR1 and CDR2 are SNHLY and FYNNEI. The CDR3 spans 14 residues. The CDR3 sequence: CASSTQAKNYGYTF. The CDR3 DNA reads as TGTGCCAGCAGTACACAGGCGAAGAACTATGGCTACACCTTC.

The chain couples TRBV6-6 to TRBJ2-7; possible D gene TRBD1, 5 bases. The CDR3 is 14 residues long. Germline lookup yields CDR1 MNHNY and CDR2 SVGAGI (reference sequence). The V gene lost 0 bases and the J gene lost 4 bases, with 10 bases spanning the gap. CDR3 DNA: TGTGCCAGCAGTTACTCGAGCAGGGTTTACGAGCAGTACTTC. Translated: CASSYSSRVYEQYF.

The J gene is TRBJ2-7, the V gene TRBV11-2; 9 nucleotides agree with TRBD1. The trim removed 3 bases at V and 3 bases at J, leaving 6 bases unmatched. The length of the CDR3 is 15 residues. CDR1 is SGHAT and CDR2 is FQNNGV in the germline V gene. The CDR3, as DNA: TGTGCCAGCAGCTTGGGACTGGGACAGGGCTACGAGCAGTACTTC. Translation gives CASSLGLGQGYEQYF.

The V call is TRBV20-1, the J call TRBJ2-1; 8 bases line up with TRBD1. J gave up 0 bases and V 6 bases, and 4 bases lay outside the gene matches. The CDR3 is made up of 14 amino acids. Germline-derived CDR1 and CDR2 are DFQATT and SNEGSKA (reference sequence). CDR3 sequence: CSASTGGSYNEQFF. The CDR3 bases are TGCAGTGCCAGTACAGGGGGCTCCTACAATGAGCAGTTCTTC.

V is TRBV27 and J is TRBJ1-5; D is unresolved. Germline V lookup: CDR1 MNHEY, CDR2 SMNVEV (reference sequence). Trimming pared 3 bases from V and 4 bases from J, leaving 7 bases between. This CDR3 has 13 amino acids. The CDR3 DNA follows: TGTGCCAGCAGTTTCGCCAGTAATCAGCCCCAGCATTTT. Encoded protein: CASSFASNQPQHF.

The chain couples TRBV6-4 to TRBJ1-5, with D hard to call. V shed 6 bases and J shed 9 bases, with 12 bases lying between them. The CDR3 is made up of 12 amino acids. CDR1 and CDR2 from the germline V gene are MRHNA and SNTAGT. The DNA of the CDR3 is TGTGCCAGCAGACCAGAGGAATGGCCCCAGCATTTT. Protein sequence: CASRPEEWPQHF.

The V and J genes are TRBV11-3 and TRBJ2-1, with 12 bases aligning to TRBD1. The V gene end was trimmed by 5 bases and the J gene end by 4 bases; junction bases not matched to a gene: 12. Per the germline V gene, CDR1 is SGHNT and CDR2 is YENEEA. This CDR3 is built from 18 residues. In DNA form, the CDR3 reads TGTGCCAGCAGCCCGGGACAGGGGGCAGCGGGGGGGTACAATGAGCAGTTCTTC. Protein sequence: CASSPGQGAAGGYNEQFF.

This chain connects TRBV30 to TRBJ1-2; TRBD1 matches at 7 bases. In germline, CDR1 is GTSNPN, CDR2 SVGIG (reference sequence). The V segment lost 3 bases and the J segment 1 base; nucleotides outside the gene matches: 8. The CDR3 has 15 amino acids. The DNA of the CDR3 is TGTGCCTGGAGCCCGAGGGGGCGTAGTAACTATGGCTACACCTTC. Its protein is CAWSPRGRSNYGYTF.

This chain's CDR3 is CASSETGLAGGNEQFF. For the CDR3, the DNA is TGTGCCAGCAGCGAAACGGGACTAGCGGGGGGTAATGAGCAGTTCTTC. The chain is built from TRBV7-3 and TRBJ2-1; 15 bases match TRBD2. This CDR3 is built from 16 residues. The J segment lost 7 bases and the V segment lost 5 bases, leaving 6 bases of the junction unmatched. Germline assignment: CDR1 SGHTA and CDR2 FQGTGA.

The chain links TRBV14 to TRBJ2-6, with TRBD2 as a possible D gene (5 bases). The germline V gene has CDR1 SGHDN and CDR2 FVKESK. This CDR3 region has 18 residues. Trimming stripped 1 base from V and 0 bases from J, with 13 bases between. CDR3 nucleotide sequence: TGTGCCAGCAGCCAAGGTGAGGGCGTATCCTCTGGGGCCAACGTCCTGACTTTC. Its translation is CASSQGEGVSSGANVLTF.

This rearrangement joins TRBV6-1 to TRBJ2-1, with TRBD2 matching over 10 bases. Germline lookup yields CDR1 MNHNS and CDR2 SASEGT. This CDR3 spans 16 amino acids. Trimming removed 4 bases from V and 4 bases from J; junction bases left unmatched: 7. The CDR3 spells CASSAPLAGKYNEQFF. CDR3 DNA sequence: TGTGCCAGCAGTGCACCACTAGCGGGGAAATACAATGAGCAGTTCTTC.

The chain employs TRBV10-3 and TRBJ2-3, with 9 bases fitting TRBD2. CDR1 ENHRY and CDR2 SYGVKD come from the germline V gene. This CDR3 is built from 16 residues. The V gene end was trimmed by 2 bases and the J gene end by 4 bases; junction bases not matched to a gene: 7. The CDR3 loop reads CAISEIGGGAADTQYF. The CDR3, as DNA: TGTGCCATCAGTGAGATTGGCGGGGGGGCCGCAGATACGCAGTATTTT.

The chain is built from TRBV11-3 and TRBJ2-3; 11 bases fit TRBD2. The V and J ends lost 0 bases and 4 bases, in that order; junction bases with no gene match: 3. This CDR3 comprises 16 residues. Germline loops: CDR1 SGHNT, CDR2 YENEEA. The DNA for the CDR3 is TGTGCCAGCAGCTTAGACCGGGGACTAGCGGCAGATACGCAGTATTTT. Encoded protein: CASSLDRGLAADTQYF.

The V gene is TRBV21-1, the J gene TRBJ2-1; the D call in the table, TRBD1, was not verified against the DNA. TRBV21-1 constitutes a pseudogene. This CDR3 has 19 amino acids. The CDR3 DNA sequence: TGTGCCAGCAGCAAAAATGGTCGGACAGGGGAAAGTCCCTACAATGAGCAGTTCTTC. Protein: CASSKNGRTGESPYNEQFF.

This chain connects TRBV24-1 to TRBJ1-2, with D maybe TRBD1 (6 bases). The CDR3 is made up of 12 amino acids. Germline V CDR1 and CDR2: KGHDR, SFDVKD. Trimming took 11 bases from V and 3 from J, leaving 12 bases between them. CDR3: CAISQGHYGYTF. The CDR3 region has the DNA TGTGCCATTTCTCAGGGGCACTATGGCTACACCTTC.

This chain connects TRBV5-6 to TRBJ1-5; possibly TRBD1 for D (5 bases). Germline-derived CDR1 and CDR2 are SGHDT and YYEEEE. V lost 2 bases and J 3 bases, leaving 12 bases between the germline ends. CDR3 size: 15 residues. The CDR3 DNA follows: TGTGCCAGCAGCTTACGTAGGACATTCAATCAGCCCCAGCATTTT. Amino acid sequence: CASSLRRTFNQPQHF.

The V call is TRBV24-1, the J call TRBJ1-2; perhaps TRBD1 as D (5 bases). Between the trimmed V and J ends, which lost 5 bases and 6 bases, there was a span of 12 bases. This CDR3 has 13 amino acids. The germline CDR1 and CDR2 sequences are KGHDR and SFDVKD. The CDR3 protein is CATSGDGGDGYTF. CDR3 DNA: TGTGCCACCAGTGGAGACGGGGGGGATGGCTACACCTTC.

Written as DNA, the CDR3 is TGTGCCAGTAGTCCCGGACTAGCGGGGGAGCAGTTCTTC. Translated, it gives CASSPGLAGEQFF. The chain couples TRBV19 to TRBJ2-1; TRBD2 matches at 12 bases. CDR3 length: 13 residues. With V trimmed by 5 bases and J by 10 bases, 3 bases remained unmatched. CDR1 is LNHDA, CDR2 SQIVND, per germline (reference sequence).

The chain is built from TRBV19 and TRBJ1-1, with 10 bases aligning to TRBD1. This CDR3 spans 15 amino acids. V shed 5 bases and J 4 bases; nucleotides not matched to a gene: 7. Germline V gene lookup returns CDR1 LNHDA and CDR2 SQIVND (reference sequence). CDR3 sequence (DNA): TGTGCCAGTAGTCTACAGACAGGGGGCCTCACTGAAGCTTTCTTT. Encoded protein: CASSLQTGGLTEAFF.

The chain joins TRBV5-6 to TRBJ1-6; a possible D gene is TRBD1 (5 bases). CDR1 and CDR2 from the germline V gene are SGHDT and YYEEEE. This CDR3 is 15 amino acids long. Trimming took off 7 bases at V and 9 bases at J, with 20 bases between the two ends. CDR3 nucleotides: TGTGCCAGCTCAATTTCGGGCAGGGAAGGTTCACCCCTCCACTTT. Translation: CASSISGREGSPLHF.

This chain links TRBV12-3 or TRBV12-4 with TRBJ2-7; D possibly corresponds to TRBD1 (6 bases). The CDR3 consists of 12 residues. Trimming pared 6 bases from V and 4 bases from J, leaving 10 bases between. CDR3 coding DNA: TGTGCCAGCAGATCAGGGGATTACGAGCAGTACTTC. Translating it yields CASRSGDYEQYF.

The chain links TRBV19 to TRBJ1-5; maybe TRBD1 (6 bases). The CDR3 is 14 residues long. Trimming stripped 4 bases from V and 6 bases from J, with 13 bases between. Germline lookup yields CDR1 LNHDA and CDR2 SQIVND (reference sequence). CDR3 residues: CASSTITGSQPQHF. The CDR3 coding sequence is TGTGCCAGTAGTACAATAACAGGGTCTCAGCCCCAGCATTTT.

This sequence joins TRBV7-6 and TRBJ2-2; 8 bases are a match to TRBD2. The junction had 12 bases not matched to a gene; V was cut back by 3 bases and J by 3 bases. The CDR3 extends over 18 amino acids. The germline gives CDR1 SGHVS, CDR2 FNYEAQ. The CDR3 DNA sequence: TGTGCCAGCAGCTTCGCCCAGATACTAGCGGCGGACACCGGGGAGCTGTTTTTT. Amino acid sequence: CASSFAQILAADTGELFF.

This clone appeared a single time. This chain joins TRBV24-1 and TRBJ2-1, with 12 bases fitting TRBD1. From germline, CDR1 is KGHDR and CDR2 SFDVKD. The ends lost 9 bases at V and 7 bases at J; junction bases unmatched: 9. The CDR3 totals 15 residues. CDR3 region: CATGTGQGARNEQFF. Written as DNA, the CDR3 is TGTGCCACCGGAACGGGACAGGGGGCTAGGAATGAGCAGTTCTTC.

The chain is built from TRBV5-8 and TRBJ1-4, with D possibly matching TRBD1 (5 bases). The V gene lost 3 bases and the J gene lost 3 bases, with 15 bases spanning the gap. CDR3 length equals 16 residues. CDR1 is SGHTS and CDR2 is YDEGEE in the germline V gene. CDR3 residues: CASSWGKAVANEKLFF. CDR3 nucleotides: TGTGCCAGCAGCTGGGGCAAGGCGGTAGCTAATGAAAAACTGTTTTTT.

V usage is TRBV2 and J usage is TRBJ2-1, with 7 bases aligning to TRBD2. The CDR3 has 15 residues. Germline CDR1 SNHLY, CDR2 FYNNEI. V lost 6 bases, J lost 7 bases, and 12 bases stayed unmatched. The CDR3 nucleotides read TGTGCCAGCAGGGAGACTAGCACTCCCTGGAATGAGCAGTTCTTC. Translation gives CASRETSTPWNEQFF.